A single sample is the source of the 23 T cell receptor beta chains below, sequenced in a study of PD-1 blockade in mismatch repair-deficient tumors. Produced via immunoSEQ multiplex PCR; TCRdb's table is partial and in-frame only. Counted here are about 63,000 clones, approximately 88% occurring once; the ten biggest clones make up about 15%. Sequencing was performed on peripheral blood, taken 52 weeks after starting pembrolizumab. The receptor source for this set is an adult with mismatch repair-deficient cancer.

This chain links TRBV7-9 with TRBJ2-7; D not certain. Germline CDR1 is SEHNR and CDR2 is FQNEAQ (reference sequence). Trimming pared 8 bases from V and 2 bases from J, leaving 16 bases between. CDR3 size: 14 residues. The CDR3 loop is CASSPPGVTYEQYF. DNA of the CDR3: TGTGCCAGCTCCCCCCCCGGAGTCACCTACGAGCAGTACTTC. The variable domain in full, completed from reference TRBV7-9 and TRBJ2-7, reads DTGVSQNPRHKITKRGQNVTFRCDPISEHNRLYWYRQTLGQGPEFLTYFQNEAQLEKSRLLSDRFSAERPKGSFSTLEIQRTEQGDSAMYLCASSPPGVTYEQYFGPGTRLTVT.

The rearrangement links TRBV13 to TRBJ2-7, with 10 nucleotides matching TRBD2. Looked up from germline, CDR1 is PRHDT and CDR2 is FYEKMQ (reference sequence). The CDR3 is 15 residues long. V lost 2 bases to trimming and J lost 3 bases; unmatched junction nucleotides: 4. The CDR3 coding sequence is TGTGCCAGCAGCTTAAGGACTAGCGGACTCTACGAGCAGTACTTC. Residues: CASSLRTSGLYEQYF.

This chain links TRBV7-9 with TRBJ2-7, with TRBD1 matching over 10 bases. The germline V gene encodes CDR1 SEHNR and CDR2 FQNEAQ (reference sequence). V was pared by 1 base and J by 7 bases, with 7 bases of the junction left unmatched. CDR3 size: 15 residues. CDR3 sequence (DNA): TGTGCCAGCAGCTTAGTGGGGACAGGGGCGGGGGAGCAGTACTTC. Residues: CASSLVGTGAGEQYF.

The chain is built from TRBV27 and TRBJ2-7; tentative D call: TRBD1 (6 bases). Per the germline V gene, CDR1 is MNHEY and CDR2 is SMNVEV (reference sequence). Trimming cost V 10 bases and J 1 base, with 14 bases left between them. This CDR3 comprises 13 residues. The CDR3 DNA is TGTGCCACCAGAACAGGGTCGTCCTACGAGCAGTACTTC. Its protein is CATRTGSSYEQYF.

The chain carries TRBV6-5 and TRBJ1-1; tentatively, D is TRBD1 (5 bases). Trimming removed 2 bases at V and 4 bases at J, with 17 bases between. The CDR3 extends over 16 amino acids. Looked up from germline, CDR1 is MNHEY and CDR2 is SVGAGI. In nucleotides, the CDR3 is TGTGCCAGCAGTTACGCGGGTTCCAGGGTTGTCACTGAAGCTTTCTTT. This sequence encodes CASSYAGSRVVTEAFF.

The sample holds a few counts of this clone. The V and J genes are TRBV11-3 and TRBJ2-7; 8 bases line up with TRBD2. V lost 1 base to trimming and J lost 5 bases; unmatched junction nucleotides: 10. Germline V gives CDR1 SGHNT, CDR2 YENEEA. The CDR3 sequence is 16 residues long. The CDR3 DNA is TGTGCCAGCAGCTTAGGAGGCGGGAGGCTACTGGACGAGCAGTACTTC. Translated, it gives CASSLGGGRLLDEQYF.

The chain combines TRBV30 with TRBJ2-1; D gene ambiguous. CDR3 length: 13 residues. V lost 1 base to trimming and J lost 4 bases, with 8 bases between them. From germline, CDR1 is GTSNPN and CDR2 SVGIG (reference sequence). The CDR3 is CAWSGDNYNEQFF. The CDR3 DNA sequence: TGTGCCTGGAGTGGAGACAATTACAATGAGCAGTTCTTC. Supplemented by reference TRBV30 and TRBJ2-1, the full variable domain reads SQTIHQWPATLVQPVGSPLSLECTVEGTSNPNLYWYRQAAGRGLQLLFYSVGIGQISSEVPQNLSASRPQDRQFILSSKKLLLSDSGFYLCAWSGDNYNEQFFGPGTRLTVL.

The rearrangement links TRBV21-1 to TRBJ2-7; the DNA was not used to check the table's D call, TRBD2. TRBV21-1 is labeled a pseudogene. This CDR3 region has 14 residues. CDR3 loop: CASSKPPRNPEQYF. The CDR3 nucleotides are TGTGCCAGCAGCAAACCTCCGAGAAACCCCGAGCAGTACTTC.

The chain is built from TRBV11-2 and TRBJ2-3; possibly TRBD2 for D (5 bases). This CDR3 has 17 residues. V dropped 5 bases and J dropped 1 base, with 19 bases sitting between them. Germline lookup yields CDR1 SGHAT and CDR2 FQNNGV. The CDR3: CASSPLVRTWGTDTQYF. CDR3 sequence (DNA): TGTGCCAGCAGCCCCCTCGTTCGGACTTGGGGCACAGATACGCAGTATTTT.

This chain uses TRBV27 with TRBJ2-1; maybe TRBD2 (5 bases). The germline gives CDR1 MNHEY, CDR2 SMNVEV (reference sequence). V lost 4 bases, J lost 12 bases, and 13 bases lay in between. The length of the CDR3 is 12 residues. CDR3 nucleotide sequence: TGTGCCAGCAGTTCGGGATCTCGCGGGCAGTTCTTC. Protein: CASSSGSRGQFF.

V is TRBV28 and J is TRBJ2-5, with D unresolved. The J call may not be correct, given that the DNA end is closer to TRBJ2-7. Germline V gene sequence: CDR1 MDHEN, CDR2 SYDVKM. The CDR3 contains 13 residues. The CDR3, as DNA: TGTGCCAGCAGCCCCGACCTGAACTACGAGCAGTACTTC. This translates into CASSPDLNYEQYF.

About this clone: The junction does not match germline at one end; this may be a read error. The chain couples TRBV7-7 to TRBJ2-2; D uncertain. Germline V lookup: CDR1 SSHAT, CDR2 FNYEAQ (reference sequence). The CDR3 totals 13 residues. The CDR3 DNA reads as TGTGCTAGCAAGGGTTCCTACACCGGGGAGCTGTTTTTT. This codes for CASKGSYTGELFF.

The CDR3 nucleotides are TGCGCCAGCAGCCAATTCCAGCGGGAGTCAGATACGCAGTATTTT. Encoded protein: CASSQFQRESDTQYF. The chain combines TRBV4-1 with TRBJ2-3, with 8 bases matching TRBD2. CDR1 and CDR2 (germline): MGHRA, YSYEKL. CDR3 size: 15 residues. Germline trimming cut 2 bases from V and 4 bases from J; bases unmatched to any gene: 5.

CDR3 protein: CASSFVYTYEQYF. CDR3 nucleotide sequence: TGTGCCAGCAGTTTCGTCTACACCTACGAGCAGTACTTC. This chain joins TRBV28 and TRBJ2-7; no firm D call. V was cut by 3 bases and J by 2 bases, with 8 bases left in between. The germline gives CDR1 MDHEN, CDR2 SYDVKM. The CDR3 runs 13 residues.

The rearrangement uses TRBV13 and TRBJ2-3, with D perhaps matching TRBD2 (5 bases). Trimming stripped 5 bases from V and 2 bases from J, with 26 bases between. Germline V gene data show CDR1 as PRHDT and CDR2 as FYEKMQ (reference sequence). The CDR3 sequence is 19 residues long. The CDR3 region is CASSPGGGSGGGSTDTQYF. The CDR3 DNA is TGTGCCAGCAGCCCCGGAGGAGGCAGCGGAGGAGGATCCACAGATACGCAGTATTTT.

CDR3 loop: CSVEFGQGSTNEKLFF. The CDR3 DNA reads as TGCAGCGTTGAATTTGGACAGGGGTCAACTAATGAAAAACTGTTTTTT. The V call is TRBV29-1, the J call TRBJ1-4, with TRBD1 matching 9 bases. The CDR3 sequence is 16 residues long. J lost 0 bases, V lost 2 bases, and 4 bases had no gene match. Germline V gives CDR1 SQVTM, CDR2 ANQGSEA.

DNA of the CDR3: TGTGCCAGCAGTTTCGGGGGGAACTATGGCTACACCTTC. This encodes CASSFGGNYGYTF. The J gene is TRBJ1-2, the V gene TRBV27, with D perhaps TRBD1 (5 bases). CDR1 and CDR2 from the germline V gene are MNHEY and SMNVEV (reference sequence). Trimming took off 3 bases at V and 2 bases at J, with 7 bases between the two ends. The CDR3 loop spans 13 amino acids.

The rearrangement uses TRBV6-4 and TRBJ1-1; D is unresolved. The CDR3 is 13 amino acids. Germline V gene data show CDR1 as MRHNA and CDR2 as SNTAGT. Between the trimmed V and J ends, which lost 3 bases and 1 base, there was a span of 6 bases. The CDR3 is CASSETPNTEAFF. The CDR3, as DNA: TGTGCCAGCAGTGAGACACCGAACACTGAAGCTTTCTTT.

This chain uses TRBV11-2 with TRBJ2-3, with 9 nucleotides matching TRBD1. This CDR3 has 15 residues. Trimming took 1 base from V and 1 from J; bases not matched to a gene: 0. Germline values: CDR1 SGHAT, CDR2 FQNNGV. The CDR3 nucleotides read TGTGCCAGCAGCTTAGGACAGGGGGGCACAGATACGCAGTATTTT. Residues: CASSLGQGGTDTQYF.

The genes are TRBV28 and TRBJ2-7; 13 bases line up with TRBD2. Germline V gene data show CDR1 as MDHEN and CDR2 as SYDVKM. The CDR3 loop spans 15 amino acids. The trim removed 6 bases at V and 5 bases at J, leaving 7 bases unmatched. This chain's CDR3 is CASRGSTSGRDEQYF. The DNA of the CDR3 is TGTGCCAGCAGGGGCTCAACTAGCGGGAGGGACGAGCAGTACTTC.

Only a few counts were recorded for this clone. V is TRBV27 and J is TRBJ2-1, with D perhaps given as TRBD1 or TRBD2 (5 bases each). This CDR3 contains 13 residues. The V gene lost 5 bases and the J gene lost 10 bases, with 15 bases spanning the gap. The V gene's germline CDR1 is MNHEY and CDR2 SMNVEV (reference sequence). In DNA, the CDR3 is TGTGCCAGCAGTCCGACCCTTTGGGGGGAGCAGTTCTTC. Residues: CASSPTLWGEQFF.

A single count supports this clone. This chain joins TRBV7-9 and TRBJ2-5; D is possibly TRBD2 (6 bases). The CDR3 is 11 amino acids. Germline V gene sequence: CDR1 SEHNR, CDR2 FQNEAQ (reference sequence). V gave up 7 bases and J gave up 5 bases, with 8 bases separating them. CDR3 protein: CASTLAETQYF. The CDR3 DNA is TGTGCCAGCACTCTAGCGGAGACCCAGTACTTC.

This clone was seen a handful of times. The chain joins TRBV6-1 to TRBJ2-7; D not resolved. The V gene lost 3 bases and the J gene lost 1 base, with 7 bases spanning the gap. The CDR3 has 13 residues. CDR1 and CDR2 from the germline V gene are MNHNS and SASEGT. The CDR3 sequence: CASSESRSYEQYF. The CDR3 DNA follows: TGTGCCAGCAGTGAGTCCAGGTCCTACGAGCAGTACTTC.